The rows below give T cell receptor beta chains drawn from one sample of a study of T cell responses to AZD1222 COVID-19 vaccine. Libraries were prepared by immunoSEQ multiplex PCR; TCRdb keeps only in-frame clonotypes and omits some of them. In the table there are some 80,000 clones, 86% of which are singletons. Sequenced material: peripheral blood, taken on day 0 of AZD1222 vaccination. These receptors all come from an adult in good health. Each CDR3 is given with its conserved first and last residue. Each record gives: J gene, V gene, D gene, clone size, CDR3 protein, CDR3 DNA. The D gene is left open where the match is weak. Part of the rows lack a size; the others show once, few, many or a class for expanded clones.

j_call: TRBJ1-2
v_call: TRBV5-4
d_call: TRBD1
clone_size: NA
cdr3_aa: CASSPRTGQNYGYTF
cdr3_nt: TGTGCCAGCAGTCCCCGGACAGGGCAGAACTATGGCTACACCTTC

j_call: TRBJ2-1
v_call: TRBV4-1
d_call: TRBD2
clone_size: NA
cdr3_aa: CASSQDAAGAAYNEQFF
cdr3_nt: TGCGCCAGCAGCCAAGACGCGGCGGGAGCCGCCTACAATGAGCAGTTCTTC

j_call: TRBJ2-2
v_call: TRBV5-1
d_call: NA
clone_size: once
cdr3_aa: CASSPFSRTANTGELFF
cdr3_nt: TGCGCCAGCAGCCCCTTCTCTCGGACTGCAAACACCGGGGAGCTGTTTTTT

j_call: TRBJ2-5
v_call: TRBV5-1
d_call: TRBD1
clone_size: NA
cdr3_aa: CASSVWGSGTGQETQYF
cdr3_nt: TGCGCCAGCAGCGTTTGGGGCTCCGGGACAGGCCAAGAGACCCAGTACTTC

j_call: TRBJ2-7
v_call: TRBV15
d_call: TRBD2
clone_size: NA
cdr3_aa: CATSRGAGGTYEQYF
cdr3_nt: TGTGCCACCAGCAGAGGGGCGGGGGGGACCTACGAGCAGTACTTC

j_call: TRBJ1-2
v_call: TRBV12-3/TRBV12-4
d_call: TRBD1
clone_size: NA
cdr3_aa: CASSRQGNYGYTF
cdr3_nt: TGTGCCAGCAGTCGACAGGGCAACTATGGCTACACCTTC

j_call: TRBJ2-7
v_call: TRBV18
d_call: TRBD1
clone_size: NA
cdr3_aa: CASARRRTGESEQYF
cdr3_nt: TGTGCCAGCGCCAGAAGAAGGACAGGGGAAAGCGAGCAGTACTTC

j_call: TRBJ2-1
v_call: TRBV7-3
d_call: TRBD2
clone_size: NA
cdr3_aa: CASSLGLARNEQFF
cdr3_nt: TGTGCCAGCAGCCTTGGACTAGCGCGCAATGAGCAGTTCTTC

j_call: TRBJ2-2
v_call: TRBV3-1/TRBV3-2
d_call: NA
clone_size: NA
cdr3_aa: CASSKGVGELFF
cdr3_nt: TGTGCCAGCAGCAAAGGGGTCGGGGAGCTGTTTTTT

j_call: TRBJ2-4
v_call: TRBV20-1
d_call: NA
clone_size: NA
cdr3_aa: CSARDEGIQYF
cdr3_nt: TGCAGTGCTAGAGATGAGGGCATTCAGTACTTC

j_call: TRBJ2-5
v_call: TRBV29-1
d_call: TRBD2
clone_size: NA
cdr3_aa: CSGSSGRETQYF
cdr3_nt: TGCAGCGGTTCTAGCGGGAGAGAGACCCAGTACTTC

j_call: TRBJ2-3
v_call: TRBV5-1
d_call: TRBD2
clone_size: NA
cdr3_aa: CASSPGGFKDTQYF
cdr3_nt: TGCGCCAGCAGCCCGGGGGGTTTTAAAGATACGCAGTATTTT

j_call: TRBJ1-2
v_call: TRBV5-1
d_call: TRBD1
clone_size: NA
cdr3_aa: CASSLQGNNYGYTF
cdr3_nt: TGCGCCAGCAGCCTACAGGGGAATAATTATGGCTACACCTTC

j_call: TRBJ2-1
v_call: TRBV27
d_call: TRBD2
clone_size: NA
cdr3_aa: CASTSLAGGPRNEQFF
cdr3_nt: TGTGCCAGCACATCTCTAGCGGGAGGGCCGCGCAATGAGCAGTTCTTC

j_call: TRBJ1-1
v_call: TRBV7-9
d_call: TRBD1
clone_size: NA
cdr3_aa: CASSLEGTGNTEAFF
cdr3_nt: TGTGCCAGCAGCTTAGAAGGGACAGGGAACACTGAAGCTTTCTTT

j_call: TRBJ2-1
v_call: TRBV15
d_call: TRBD2
clone_size: NA
cdr3_aa: CATSGARTSGNYNEQFF
cdr3_nt: TGTGCCACCAGCGGAGCCCGGACTAGCGGGAACTACAATGAGCAGTTCTTC

j_call: TRBJ1-1
v_call: TRBV11-2
d_call: NA
clone_size: NA
cdr3_aa: CASSSTGPRNTEAFF
cdr3_nt: TGTGCCAGCAGCTCTACGGGACCGAGGAACACTGAAGCTTTCTTT

j_call: TRBJ1-5
v_call: TRBV13
d_call: TRBD1
clone_size: NA
cdr3_aa: CASSLRTGGNQPQHF
cdr3_nt: TGTGCCAGCAGCTTAAGGACAGGGGGCAATCAGCCCCAGCATTTT

j_call: TRBJ2-7
v_call: TRBV5-6
d_call: NA
clone_size: NA
cdr3_aa: CASSLGGPYEQYF
cdr3_nt: TGTGCCAGCAGCTTGGGTGGTCCCTACGAGCAGTACTTC

j_call: TRBJ1-1
v_call: TRBV19
d_call: NA
clone_size: NA
cdr3_aa: CASSILAADTEAFF
cdr3_nt: TGTGCCAGTAGTATTCTGGCTGCGGACACTGAAGCTTTCTTT

j_call: TRBJ1-1
v_call: TRBV29-1
d_call: NA
clone_size: NA
cdr3_aa: CSVGRGRNTEAFF
cdr3_nt: TGCAGCGTTGGAAGGGGTCGGAACACTGAAGCTTTCTTT

j_call: TRBJ2-3
v_call: TRBV7-2
d_call: NA
clone_size: NA
cdr3_aa: CASSLGGASTDTQYF
cdr3_nt: TGTGCCAGCAGCTTAGGTGGAGCTAGCACAGATACGCAGTATTTT

j_call: TRBJ2-3
v_call: TRBV5-1
d_call: NA
clone_size: NA
cdr3_aa: CASTGSPRGTDTQYF
cdr3_nt: TGCGCCAGCACCGGGAGCCCTCGGGGCACAGATACGCAGTATTTT

j_call: TRBJ1-5
v_call: TRBV30
d_call: NA
clone_size: NA
cdr3_aa: CAWGPVGPGDQPQHF
cdr3_nt: TGTGCCTGGGGTCCTGTAGGACCCGGGGATCAGCCCCAGCATTTT

j_call: TRBJ2-3
v_call: TRBV19
d_call: NA
clone_size: few
cdr3_aa: CASSMTDTQYF
cdr3_nt: TGTGCCAGTAGTATGACAGATACGCAGTATTTT

j_call: TRBJ2-7
v_call: TRBV11-2
d_call: NA
clone_size: few
cdr3_aa: CASSSLFQFLTPYEQYF
cdr3_nt: TGTGCCAGCAGCTCCCTTTTCCAGTTCCTAACACCCTACGAGCAGTACTTC

j_call: TRBJ2-5
v_call: TRBV24-1
d_call: TRBD2
clone_size: NA
cdr3_aa: CATSEAGGPGTQYF
cdr3_nt: TGTGCCACCAGTGAGGCGGGGGGCCCGGGGACCCAGTACTTC

j_call: TRBJ2-5
v_call: TRBV3-1/TRBV3-2
d_call: NA
clone_size: NA
cdr3_aa: CASSQDWRGQETQYF
cdr3_nt: TGTGCCAGCAGCCAAGATTGGAGGGGTCAAGAGACCCAGTACTTC

j_call: TRBJ1-3
v_call: TRBV5-5
d_call: TRBD1
clone_size: NA
cdr3_aa: CASSTETGAIYF
cdr3_nt: TGTGCCAGCAGCACCGAGACAGGGGCCATATATTTT

j_call: TRBJ2-3
v_call: TRBV9
d_call: TRBD2
clone_size: NA
cdr3_aa: CASSVVGGGADTQYF
cdr3_nt: TGTGCCAGCAGCGTAGTAGGCGGGGGGGCAGATACGCAGTATTTT

j_call: TRBJ2-2
v_call: TRBV5-4
d_call: NA
clone_size: NA
cdr3_aa: CASSQGINGELFF
cdr3_nt: TGTGCCAGCAGCCAAGGCATCAACGGGGAGCTGTTTTTT

j_call: TRBJ2-2
v_call: TRBV21-1
d_call: NA
clone_size: NA
cdr3_aa: CASSKVGQGKNTGELFF
cdr3_nt: TGTGCCAGCAGCAAAGTAGGCCAGGGGAAGAACACCGGGGAGCTGTTTTTT

j_call: TRBJ2-7
v_call: TRBV10-1
d_call: TRBD1
clone_size: NA
cdr3_aa: CASSRGLAYEQYF
cdr3_nt: TGCGCCAGCAGCAGGGGGCTAGCCTACGAGCAGTACTTC

j_call: TRBJ1-4
v_call: TRBV2
d_call: NA
clone_size: once
cdr3_aa: CASSAWTDPTIEKLFF
cdr3_nt: TGTGCCAGCAGCGCGTGGACGGACCCTACGATCGAAAAACTGTTTTTT

j_call: TRBJ1-1
v_call: TRBV6-4
d_call: TRBD1
clone_size: few
cdr3_aa: CASRPQGAGTEAFF
cdr3_nt: TGTGCCAGCAGACCACAGGGGGCGGGTACTGAAGCTTTCTTT

j_call: TRBJ1-1
v_call: TRBV18
d_call: NA
clone_size: NA
cdr3_aa: CASSPGGERMNTEAFF
cdr3_nt: TGTGCCAGCTCACCAGGCGGTGAACGTATGAACACTGAAGCTTTCTTT

j_call: TRBJ2-1
v_call: TRBV2
d_call: NA
clone_size: NA
cdr3_aa: CASRGTDYNEQFF
cdr3_nt: TGTGCCAGCCGGGGGACTGACTACAATGAGCAGTTCTTC

j_call: TRBJ1-6
v_call: TRBV6-5
d_call: TRBD1
clone_size: once
cdr3_aa: CASRLGTGYDVLHF
cdr3_nt: TGTGCCAGCAGGCTGGGGACAGGTTACGACGTACTCCACTTT

j_call: TRBJ1-6
v_call: TRBV6-4
d_call: NA
clone_size: NA
cdr3_aa: CASSYTGTSPLHF
cdr3_nt: TGTGCCAGCAGTTATACAGGGACCTCACCCCTCCACTTT

j_call: TRBJ2-2
v_call: TRBV12-3/TRBV12-4
d_call: TRBD1
clone_size: NA
cdr3_aa: CASRDSPTGELFF
cdr3_nt: TGTGCCAGCCGGGACAGCCCCACCGGGGAGCTGTTTTTT

j_call: TRBJ2-2
v_call: TRBV3-1/TRBV3-2
d_call: NA
clone_size: NA
cdr3_aa: CASSHPPQTRGAGELFF
cdr3_nt: TGTGCCAGCAGCCACCCTCCCCAGACTAGGGGGGCCGGGGAGCTGTTTTTT

j_call: TRBJ2-2
v_call: TRBV7-2
d_call: NA
clone_size: NA
cdr3_aa: CATAGGVAGELFF
cdr3_nt: TGTGCCACCGCGGGCGGGGTCGCCGGGGAGCTGTTTTTT

j_call: TRBJ2-6
v_call: TRBV7-9
d_call: TRBD1
clone_size: NA
cdr3_aa: CASSSGTGWNWGNVLTF
cdr3_nt: TGTGCCAGCAGCTCTGGGACAGGGTGGAACTGGGGCAACGTCCTGACTTTC

j_call: TRBJ1-5
v_call: TRBV19
d_call: NA
clone_size: NA
cdr3_aa: CASSIPTGPTWNQPQHF
cdr3_nt: TGTGCCAGTAGTATACCCACAGGGCCAACCTGGAATCAGCCCCAGCATTTT

j_call: TRBJ2-7
v_call: TRBV28
d_call: NA
clone_size: NA
cdr3_aa: CASITMGGFNEQYF
cdr3_nt: TGTGCCAGCATAACGATGGGCGGGTTCAACGAGCAGTACTTC